This passage covers 3 T cell receptor beta chains from one sample sequenced in a study of control samples from healthy donors and cancer patients (dated by TCRdb to 2020 to 2021). Receptors were amplified or captured by the immunoSEQ multiplex PCR assay. TCRdb stores this immuneACCESS table with in-frame sequences only. Part of the clones is absent; in the studies checked, under half of the shortfall reflects unresolved V genes, and no reason is known for the rest. For this sample, the table gives some 180,000 clones. The biggest ten clones account for roughly 2.2% of the sample. Sequenced material: blood. The receptors come from a woman aged 30 to 39 in good health.

The V and J genes are TRBV27 and TRBJ2-1; 11 positions match TRBD1. The CDR3 loop spans 14 amino acids. V dropped 7 bases and J dropped 5; count of bases not matched to a gene: 4. Germline V CDR1 and CDR2: MNHEY, SMNVEV (reference sequence). CDR3 loop: CASIRDRGDNEQFF. CDR3 nucleotides: TGTGCCAGCATCCGGGACAGGGGGGACAATGAGCAGTTCTTC.

The chain has TRBV11-2 and TRBJ1-2, with D unresolved. Germline V gene lookup returns CDR1 SGHAT and CDR2 FQNNGV. The CDR3 totals 11 residues. V was trimmed by 5 bases and J by 8 bases, leaving 9 bases between them. The CDR3 protein is CASSPQYGYTF. For the CDR3, the DNA is TGTGCCAGCAGCCCCCAGTACGGCTACACCTTC.

This sequence joins TRBV11-2 and TRBJ1-1; TRBD1 is a possible D gene (5 bases). CDR3 length: 15 amino acids. V was cut by 1 base and J by 1 base, with 10 bases left in between. The germline CDR1 and CDR2 sequences are SGHAT and FQNNGV. The CDR3 bases are TGTGCCAGCAGCTTAGGAGACAGTCGGAACACTGAAGCTTTCTTT. Protein product: CASSLGDSRNTEAFF.